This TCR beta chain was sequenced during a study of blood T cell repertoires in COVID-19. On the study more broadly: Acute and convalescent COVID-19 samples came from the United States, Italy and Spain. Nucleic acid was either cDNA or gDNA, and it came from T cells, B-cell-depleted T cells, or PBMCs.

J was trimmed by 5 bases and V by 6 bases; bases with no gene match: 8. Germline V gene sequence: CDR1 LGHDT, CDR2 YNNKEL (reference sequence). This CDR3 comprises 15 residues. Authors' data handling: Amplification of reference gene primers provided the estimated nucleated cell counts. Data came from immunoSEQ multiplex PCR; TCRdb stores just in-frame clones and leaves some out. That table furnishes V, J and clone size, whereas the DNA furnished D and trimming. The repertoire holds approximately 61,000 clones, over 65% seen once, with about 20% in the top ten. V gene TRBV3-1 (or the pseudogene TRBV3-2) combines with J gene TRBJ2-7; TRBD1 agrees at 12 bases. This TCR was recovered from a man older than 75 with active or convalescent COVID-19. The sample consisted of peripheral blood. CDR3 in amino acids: CASSPGTGGFDEQYF. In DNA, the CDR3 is TGTGCCAGCAGTCCCGGGACAGGGGGCTTCGACGAGCAGTACTTC.